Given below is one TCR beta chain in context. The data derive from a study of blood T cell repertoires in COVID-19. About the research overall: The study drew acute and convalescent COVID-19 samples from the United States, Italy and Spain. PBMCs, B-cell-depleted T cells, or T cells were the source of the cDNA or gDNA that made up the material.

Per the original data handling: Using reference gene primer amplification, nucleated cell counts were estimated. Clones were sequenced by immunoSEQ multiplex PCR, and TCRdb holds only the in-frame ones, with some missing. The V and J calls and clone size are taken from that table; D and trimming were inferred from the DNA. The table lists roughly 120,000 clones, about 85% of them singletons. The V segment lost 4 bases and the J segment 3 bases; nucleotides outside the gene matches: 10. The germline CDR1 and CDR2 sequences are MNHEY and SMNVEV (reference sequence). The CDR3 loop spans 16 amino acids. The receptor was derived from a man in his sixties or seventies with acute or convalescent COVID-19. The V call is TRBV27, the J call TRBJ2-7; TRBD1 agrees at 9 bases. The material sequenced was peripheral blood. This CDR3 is CASSSPDRGGIYEQYF. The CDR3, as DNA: TGTGCCAGCAGTTCCCCCGACAGGGGGGGAATCTACGAGCAGTACTTC.